This T cell receptor (beta chain) was profiled in a study of cytomegalovirus exposure and HLA in healthy donors. Overall study results and limits: TCR beta chains associated with HLA were, in a later analysis, more clonally expanded than equally common others. Excluded: some indistinguishable V segments such as TRBV6-2 and TRBV6-3. The records held CMV serostatus as the only immune exposure information.

This CDR3 is 14 amino acids long. In germline, CDR1 is SGHAT, CDR2 FQNNGV. V lost 1 base and J 1 base, leaving 8 bases between the germline ends. PCR amplification relied on 60 Vbeta primers (plus 13 Jbeta primers). TCRdb's table, derived via immunoSEQ multiplex PCR, lists solely in-frame clones and lacks some. The sample holds 150,000 to 200,000 clones; under 70% are singletons and the top ten take more than 9%. Notes on this clone: Antigen specificity is unknown.

The origin of this receptor is a man aged 25-45 years in good health and CMV-seropositive. The J gene is TRBJ2-7, the V gene TRBV11-2; D may be TRBD1 (6 bases). Sequenced material: PBMCs. This CDR3 reads CASSLGTESYEQYF. DNA for the CDR3: TGTGCCAGCAGCTTAGGGACAGAATCCTACGAGCAGTACTTC.